One sample yielded the 10 T cell receptor beta chains listed below, sequenced in a study of early T cells in non-severe SARS-CoV-2 infection. TCRdb used MiXCR to reprocess the 5' RACE reads, holding one entry per CDR3 protein. This repertoire shows some 67,000 distinct CDR3 sequences, over 8% found once; its top ten account for about 14%. The specimen was whole blood, collected at baseline. The receptors come from an adult who was a healthcare worker with PCR-confirmed SARS-CoV-2 infection or an uninfected control (not recorded which).

This clonotype was counted ten times or more. V gene TRBV20-1 combines with J gene TRBJ2-7, with 10 bases aligning to TRBD1. V was pared by 6 bases and J by 4 bases, with 3 bases of the junction left unmatched. This CDR3 has 12 residues. Per the germline V gene, CDR1 is DFQATT and CDR2 is SNEGSKA (reference sequence). CDR3 protein: CSARTGGYEQYF. The CDR3 nucleotides read TGCAGTGCCCGGACAGGGGGTTACGAGCAGTACTTC.

CDR3 residues: CASSLALAANTGELFF. In DNA form, the CDR3 reads TGTGCCAGCAGCTTAGCACTAGCGGCTAACACCGGGGAGCTGTTTTTT. The V and J genes are TRBV7-9 and TRBJ2-2; the match to TRBD2 covers 8 bases. The CDR3 covers 16 residues. In germline, CDR1 is SEHNR, CDR2 FQNEAQ (reference sequence). Trimming cost V 0 bases and J 2 bases; bases outside gene matches: 2.

The gene calls are TRBV6-2 or TRBV6-3 and TRBJ2-7, with 10 bases that match TRBD2. V trimming: 4 bases; J trimming: 4 bases; junction bases outside the gene matches: 7. The CDR3 consists of 15 residues. Looked up from germline, CDR1 is MNHEY and CDR2 is SVGEGT. CDR3: CASSSLAGAIYEQYF. Here the CDR3 DNA reads TGTGCCAGCAGTTCTCTAGCGGGAGCTATTTACGAGCAGTACTTC.

There are a few counts of this clonotype. The V call is TRBV7-9, the J call TRBJ2-7, with a tentative D call TRBD2 (6 bases). V was pared by 5 bases and J by 2 bases, with 13 bases between. Germline CDR1 reads SEHNR; CDR2 reads FQNEAQ (reference sequence). CDR3 size: 14 residues. The CDR3 nucleotides are TGTGCCAGCAGCCTGGCGGGGAACACCTACGAGCAGTACTTC. Its translation: CASSLAGNTYEQYF.

The J gene is TRBJ2-1, the V gene TRBV20-1; 11 nucleotides line up with TRBD2. J was trimmed by 7 bases and V by 2 bases; bases with no gene match: 13. In germline, CDR1 is DFQATT, CDR2 SNEGSKA (reference sequence). The length of the CDR3 is 17 residues. The CDR3 reads CSARKAISGRAENEQFF. For the CDR3, the DNA is TGCAGTGCTAGAAAGGCGATTAGCGGGAGGGCCGAAAATGAGCAGTTCTTC.

By share of the sample, this clonotype is medium-sized. V and J are TRBV6-2 or TRBV6-3 and TRBJ1-1, with D perhaps TRBD1 (6 bases). With 2 bases removed from V and 7 bases from J, the gap between germline ends came to 11 bases. CDR1 and CDR2 from the germline V gene are MNHEY and SVGEGT. The length of the CDR3 is 13 residues. The CDR3 sequence: CASSYVGAGEAFF. CDR3 DNA sequence: TGTGCCAGCAGTTACGTGGGGGCCGGTGAAGCTTTCTTT.

This clonotype turned up a few times. J is TRBJ2-5 and V is TRBV4-2; D possibly corresponds to TRBD1 (6 bases). Between the trimmed V and J ends, which lost 1 base and 0 bases, there was a span of 12 bases. The CDR3 totals 16 residues. Per germline, CDR1 LGHNA and CDR2 YNFKEQ. The DNA of the CDR3 is TGTGCCAGCAGCCAAGGGACTCGGACAGACCAAGAGACCCAGTACTTC. Amino acids: CASSQGTRTDQETQYF.

With respect to this clonotype: One end of the junction fails to match germline, which may point to a read error. The chain combines TRBV7-9 with TRBJ2-3; tentative D call: TRBD2 (6 bases). The CDR3 loop spans 16 amino acids. The germline V gene encodes CDR1 SEHNR and CDR2 FQNEAQ (reference sequence). The CDR3 DNA reads TGTGCCAGCAGCTTAACAATGGGCGGGGCCTCAGATACGCAGTACTTT. It specifies CASSLTMGGASDTQYF.

The sample holds many counts of this clonotype. The rearrangement uses TRBV9 and TRBJ1-5; D call uncertain. The germline V gene has CDR1 SGDLS and CDR2 YYNGEE. The V and J ends lost 3 bases and 2 bases respectively, with 15 bases between them. This CDR3 spans 16 amino acids. The CDR3 coding sequence is TGTGCCAGCAGCGCCCACAGACGGGTACGCAATCAGCCCCAGCATTTT. It specifies CASSAHRRVRNQPQHF.

In its sample, this clonotype was seen many times. CDR3 in DNA: TGTGCCAGCAGGGGACTAGCGGGATTTCATGAGCAGTTCTTC. It translates to CASRGLAGFHEQFF. The chain links TRBV25-1 to TRBJ2-1, with 13 positions matching TRBD2. Germline CDR1 MGHDK, CDR2 SYGVNS. The CDR3 has 14 residues. The V gene end was trimmed by 6 bases and the J gene end by 8 bases; junction bases not matched to a gene: 4.